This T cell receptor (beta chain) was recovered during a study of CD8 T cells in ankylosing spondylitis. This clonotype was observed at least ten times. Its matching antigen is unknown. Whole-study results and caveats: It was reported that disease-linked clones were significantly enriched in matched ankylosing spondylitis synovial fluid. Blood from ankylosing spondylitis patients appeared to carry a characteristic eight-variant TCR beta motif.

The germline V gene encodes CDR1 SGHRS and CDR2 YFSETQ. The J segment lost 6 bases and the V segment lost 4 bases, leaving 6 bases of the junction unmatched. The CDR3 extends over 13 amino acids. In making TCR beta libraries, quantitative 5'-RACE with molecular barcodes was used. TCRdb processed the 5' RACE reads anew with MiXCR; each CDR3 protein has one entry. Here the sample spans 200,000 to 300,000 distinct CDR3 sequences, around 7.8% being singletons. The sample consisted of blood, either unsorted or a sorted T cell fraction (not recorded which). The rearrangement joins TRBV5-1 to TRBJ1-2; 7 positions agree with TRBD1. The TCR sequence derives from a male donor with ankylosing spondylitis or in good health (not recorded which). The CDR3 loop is CASSPGQANGYTF. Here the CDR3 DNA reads TGCGCCAGCAGCCCCGGACAGGCGAATGGCTACACCTTC.